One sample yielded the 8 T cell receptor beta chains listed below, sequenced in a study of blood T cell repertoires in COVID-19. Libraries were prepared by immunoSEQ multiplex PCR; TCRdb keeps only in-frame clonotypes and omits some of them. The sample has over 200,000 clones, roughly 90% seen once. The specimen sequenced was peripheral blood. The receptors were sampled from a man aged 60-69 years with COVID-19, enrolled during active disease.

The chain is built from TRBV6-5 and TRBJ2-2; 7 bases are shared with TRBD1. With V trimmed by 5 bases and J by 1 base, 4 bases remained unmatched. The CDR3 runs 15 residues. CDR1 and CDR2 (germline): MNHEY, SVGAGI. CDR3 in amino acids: CASSIRDRNTGELFF. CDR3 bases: TGTGCCAGCAGTATCCGGGACAGGAACACCGGGGAGCTGTTTTTT.

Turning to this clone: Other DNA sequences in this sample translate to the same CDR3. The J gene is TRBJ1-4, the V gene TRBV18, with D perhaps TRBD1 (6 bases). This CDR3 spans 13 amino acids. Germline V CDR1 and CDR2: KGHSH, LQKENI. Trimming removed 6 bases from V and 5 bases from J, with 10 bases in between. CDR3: CASSDRTNEKLFF. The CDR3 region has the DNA TGTGCCAGCTCGGACAGAACAAATGAAAAACTGTTTTTT.

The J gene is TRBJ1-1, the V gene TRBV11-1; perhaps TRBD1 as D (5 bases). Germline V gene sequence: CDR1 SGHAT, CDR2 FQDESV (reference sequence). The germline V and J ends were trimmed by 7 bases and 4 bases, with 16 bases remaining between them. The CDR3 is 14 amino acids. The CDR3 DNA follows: TGTGCCAGCACCCACGGGGGACGGGGCACTGAAGCTTTCTTT. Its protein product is CASTHGGRGTEAFF.

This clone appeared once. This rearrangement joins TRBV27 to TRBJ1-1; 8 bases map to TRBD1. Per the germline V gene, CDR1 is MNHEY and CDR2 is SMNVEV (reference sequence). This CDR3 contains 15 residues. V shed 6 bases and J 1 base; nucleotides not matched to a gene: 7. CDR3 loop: CASSPDRGRNTEAFF. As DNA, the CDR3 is TGTGCCAGCAGCCCTGACAGGGGACGGAACACTGAAGCTTTCTTT.

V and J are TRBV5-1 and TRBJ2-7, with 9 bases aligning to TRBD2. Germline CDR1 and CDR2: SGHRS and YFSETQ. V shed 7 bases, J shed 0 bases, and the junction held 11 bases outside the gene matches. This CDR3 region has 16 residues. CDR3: CASCSGSLGGSYEQYF. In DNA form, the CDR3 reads TGCGCCAGCTGTAGCGGGAGTTTAGGGGGCTCCTACGAGCAGTACTTC.

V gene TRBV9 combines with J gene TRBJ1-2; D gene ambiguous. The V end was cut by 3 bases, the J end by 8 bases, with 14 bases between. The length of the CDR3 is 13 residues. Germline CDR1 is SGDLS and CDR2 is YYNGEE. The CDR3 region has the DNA TGTGCCAGCAGCGCCGATGGCGGGAGAGGCTACACCTTC. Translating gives CASSADGGRGYTF.

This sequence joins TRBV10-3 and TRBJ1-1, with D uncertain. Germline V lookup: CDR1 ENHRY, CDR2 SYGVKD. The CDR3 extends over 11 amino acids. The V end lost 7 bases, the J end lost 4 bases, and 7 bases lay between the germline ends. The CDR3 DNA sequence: TGTGCCATCAACGAGGGCACTGAAGCTTTCTTT. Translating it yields CAINEGTEAFF.

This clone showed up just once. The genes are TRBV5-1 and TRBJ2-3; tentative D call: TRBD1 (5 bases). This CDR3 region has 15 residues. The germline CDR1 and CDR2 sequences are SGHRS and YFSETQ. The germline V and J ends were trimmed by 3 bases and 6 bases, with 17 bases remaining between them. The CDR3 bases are TGCGCCAGCAGCTCCGACAGTAGGTGGGCGGATACGCAGTATTTT. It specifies CASSSDSRWADTQYF.